This T cell receptor (beta chain) was sequenced for a study of Graves' ophthalmopathy and Graves' hyperthyroidism. TCR beta CDR3 regions were amplified from RNA transcripts. HTBI-primed RT-PCR formed the first round, and a multiplex PCR formed the second. One entry per CDR3 protein results from TCRdb running MiXCR on the multiplex PCR reads. The repertoire holds 170,000 or so distinct CDR3 sequences, roughly two fifths seen once, with less than 9.5% in the top ten. Trimming left V 11 bases short and J 5 bases short, with 21 bases between. The CDR3 is 14 amino acids. Lactation, pregnancy, uncontrolled infections and other autoimmune diseases were all grounds for excluding patients. In this sample, this clonotype turned up many times.

The clonotype originates from a man aged 25-45 years with Graves' ophthalmopathy. Sequencing input: peripheral blood. The rearrangement joins TRBV12-3 or TRBV12-4 to TRBJ2-5; D is perhaps TRBD2 (6 bases). CDR3 sequence reads: CAVGRGTDRETQYF. CDR3 DNA sequence: TGTGCCGTCGGGCGGGGCACAGATCGGGAGACCCAGTACTTC.